These 25 T cell receptor beta chains share one sample of origin, sequenced in a study of long-term antiretroviral therapy in people with HIV. The authors ran the immunoSEQ assay, v3.0, at survey level. Produced via immunoSEQ multiplex PCR; TCRdb's table is partial and in-frame only. Of 16,000 or so clones in the sample, around 96% were seen once. Material: unsorted PBMCs, obtained approximately 11 years after starting antiretroviral therapy. These TCRs come from a man younger than 40 with HIV.

V gene TRBV7-3 combines with J gene TRBJ1-1, with D uncertain. The length of the CDR3 is 15 residues. Germline V gene data show CDR1 as SGHTA and CDR2 as FQGTGA. V lost 5 bases and J lost 0, with 13 bases in between. CDR3: CASSPTGVVNTEAFF. CDR3 in DNA: TGTGCCAGCAGCCCCACCGGGGTGGTGAACACTGAAGCTTTCTTT.

The chain has TRBV6-6 and TRBJ2-5, with a tentative D call TRBD2 (7 bases). The CDR3 has 13 amino acids. Germline CDR1 reads MNHNY; CDR2 reads SVGAGI (reference sequence). V was clipped by 5 bases and J by 5 bases, with 12 bases between them. The CDR3 region has the DNA TGTGCCAGCAGTGCGGGGGCCGGGGAGACCCAGTACTTC. Protein product: CASSAGAGETQYF.

The chain has TRBV7-2 and TRBJ2-3, with D perhaps matching TRBD2 (6 bases). Trimming shortened V by 5 bases and J by 0 bases, and 12 bases separated the two germline ends. CDR1 and CDR2 (germline): SGHTA, FQGNSA. The CDR3 totals 15 residues. The DNA of the CDR3 is TGTGCCAGCAGCCGTCTAGCGAAGAGCACAGATACGCAGTATTTT. It specifies CASSRLAKSTDTQYF.

The V call is TRBV4-1, the J call TRBJ2-5; weak D call: TRBD2 (6 bases). Germline CDR1 and CDR2: MGHRA and YSYEKL. V was cut by 4 bases and J by 0 bases, with 21 bases left in between. The CDR3 has 18 residues. This CDR3 reads CASSRGSRGTPYQETQYF. CDR3 DNA sequence: TGCGCCAGCAGCCGCGGATCACGGGGGACCCCGTACCAAGAGACCCAGTACTTC.

Turning to this clone: The same CDR3 is also encoded by other DNA sequences in this sample. The V call is TRBV11-2, the J call TRBJ2-2; D unresolved. The ends were cut back, 0 bases at V and 5 bases at J, with 1 base in the middle. The CDR3 length is 12 residues. Per germline, CDR1 SGHAT and CDR2 FQNNGV. The CDR3 nucleotides are TGTGCCAGCAGCTTAGAGACCGGGGAGCTGTTTTTT. It encodes CASSLETGELFF.

The V and J genes are TRBV10-3 and TRBJ2-3; D perhaps matches TRBD1 (5 bases). CDR1 is ENHRY, CDR2 SYGVKD, per germline. V lost 11 bases to trimming and J lost 10 bases, with 25 bases between them. The CDR3 loop spans 14 amino acids. The CDR3 protein is CADSRKAGPYPQYF. For the CDR3, the DNA is TGTGCCGACAGTCGGAAGGCCGGCCCATATCCGCAGTATTTT.

The rearrangement joins TRBV28 to TRBJ1-4; 8 bases are shared with TRBD1. The germline V gene encodes CDR1 MDHEN and CDR2 SYDVKM. The CDR3 covers 14 residues. The V gene end was trimmed by 6 bases and the J gene end by 5 bases; junction bases not matched to a gene: 5. The chain's CDR3 is CASSAGGLNEKLFF. The DNA of the CDR3 is TGTGCCAGCAGCGCAGGGGGCTTGAATGAAAAACTGTTTTTT.

This sequence joins TRBV7-9 and TRBJ2-3, with D maybe TRBD2 (6 bases). The length of the CDR3 is 13 residues. The germline V gene encodes CDR1 SEHNR and CDR2 FQNEAQ (reference sequence). Between the trimmed V and J ends, which lost 8 bases and 3 bases, there was a span of 12 bases. The CDR3 is CASDRELTDTQYF. The CDR3 nucleotides read TGTGCCAGCGACCGGGAGTTGACAGATACGCAGTATTTT.

The chain uses TRBV11-2 and TRBJ2-3; D is unresolved. The germline V gene encodes CDR1 SGHAT and CDR2 FQNNGV. V was shortened by 5 bases and J by 7 bases, with 25 bases between the two germline ends. This CDR3 has 17 amino acids. The CDR3 coding sequence is TGTGCCAGCAGCACCCAACCGGGCCGTCAACCGGTAAATACGCAGTATTTT. This encodes CASSTQPGRQPVNTQYF.

The rearrangement uses TRBV27 and TRBJ1-1; no clear D. CDR3 length equals 14 residues. V was clipped by 6 bases and J by 1 base, with 12 bases between them. The germline CDR1 and CDR2 sequences are MNHEY and SMNVEV (reference sequence). The CDR3 sequence is CASSVLDPNTEAFF. The CDR3 nucleotides read TGTGCCAGCAGCGTATTAGACCCGAACACTGAAGCTTTCTTT.

The chain joins TRBV6-1 to TRBJ2-5; TRBD2 aligns across 13 bases. J was trimmed by 5 bases and V by 4 bases; bases with no gene match: 4. The germline V gene encodes CDR1 MNHNS and CDR2 SASEGT. This CDR3 is built from 15 residues. This CDR3 is CASSVTSGGAETQYF. The DNA for the CDR3 is TGTGCCAGCAGTGTAACTAGCGGGGGGGCGGAGACCCAGTACTTC.

The chain has TRBV10-1 and TRBJ2-3; TRBD1 agrees at 8 bases. CDR1 and CDR2 from the germline V gene are WNHNN and SYGVQD (reference sequence). J was trimmed by 7 bases and V by 3 bases; bases with no gene match: 9. The CDR3 loop spans 15 amino acids. CDR3 nucleotide sequence: TGCGCCAGCAGTGACCCCGGACAGGGCAGGAATACGCAGTATTTT. As protein: CASSDPGQGRNTQYF.

V usage is TRBV15 and J usage is TRBJ1-6, with TRBD1 matching 7 bases. The length of the CDR3 is 14 residues. V was clipped by 4 bases and J by 7 bases; unmatched bases: 4. CDR1 and CDR2 from the germline V gene are LNHNV and YYDKDF (reference sequence). CDR3 region: CATSIGTENSPLHF. The CDR3 nucleotides are TGTGCCACCAGCATCGGGACAGAGAATTCACCCCTCCACTTT.

The chain combines TRBV10-1 with TRBJ2-5, with 7 positions matching TRBD1. The CDR3 sequence is 14 residues long. The germline CDR1 and CDR2 sequences are WNHNN and SYGVQD (reference sequence). V was clipped by 6 bases and J by 4 bases; unmatched bases: 8. CDR3 DNA sequence: TGCGCCAGCAGCCCGGACAGGTTTTTAGAGACCCAGTACTTC. Translation: CASSPDRFLETQYF.

The chain combines TRBV6-6 with TRBJ1-2; D gene ambiguous. The CDR3 consists of 12 residues. Germline V gene data show CDR1 as MNHNY and CDR2 as SVGAGI (reference sequence). V was pared by 5 bases and J by 7 bases, with 11 bases between. The CDR3 sequence: CASSPTPGGYTF. In nucleotides, the CDR3 is TGTGCCAGCAGTCCAACTCCGGGTGGCTACACCTTC.

CDR3 sequence reads: CASSSHLLEENSPLHF. The CDR3 DNA sequence: TGTGCCAGCAGTTCCCACCTTTTGGAGGAGAATTCACCCCTCCACTTT. The genes are TRBV28 and TRBJ1-6; no clear D. Germline V lookup: CDR1 MDHEN, CDR2 SYDVKM. The CDR3 is 16 amino acids. The ends were cut back, 4 bases at V and 7 bases at J, with 17 bases in the middle.

The rearrangement joins TRBV9 to TRBJ2-3, with D hard to call. This CDR3 is 13 amino acids long. Looked up from germline, CDR1 is SGDLS and CDR2 is YYNGEE. Between the trimmed V and J ends, which lost 2 bases and 4 bases, there was a span of 8 bases. Here the CDR3 reads CASSVGSPDTQYF. The CDR3 nucleotides are TGTGCCAGCAGCGTGGGCTCCCCAGATACGCAGTATTTT.

The genes are TRBV28 and TRBJ2-7, with D possibly TRBD2 on 5 matching bases. The CDR3 runs 15 residues. Looked up from germline, CDR1 is MDHEN and CDR2 is SYDVKM. Deletions cut 1 base from V and 6 bases from J, with 16 bases between. The DNA for the CDR3 is TGTGCCAGCAGTTTATCACCCCCTAGCTTGGGCGAGCAGTACGTC. It yields the protein CASSLSPPSLGEQYV.

J is TRBJ1-1 and V is TRBV7-9; D call uncertain. Germline loops: CDR1 SEHNR, CDR2 FQNEAQ (reference sequence). Trimming left V 5 bases short and J 1 base short, with 20 bases between. The CDR3 runs to 17 residues. CDR3 region: CASSPRGRPRENTEAFF. Here the CDR3 DNA reads TGTGCCAGCAGCCCACGGGGAAGGCCAAGGGAGAACACTGAAGCTTTCTTT. Based on the CDR3 plus reference TRBV7-9 and TRBJ1-1, the full variable domain is DTGVSQNPRHKITKRGQNVTFRCDPISEHNRLYWYRQTLGQGPEFLTYFQNEAQLEKSRLLSDRFSAERPKGSFSTLEIQRTEQGDSAMYLCASSPRGRPRENTEAFFGQGTRLTVV.

The chain has TRBV5-1 and TRBJ2-2; D is unresolved. CDR3 length equals 13 residues. Deletions cut 5 bases from V and 3 bases from J, with 8 bases between. Per the germline V gene, CDR1 is SGHRS and CDR2 is YFSETQ. Here the CDR3 reads CASRPAYTGELFF. The CDR3 coding sequence is TGCGCCAGCAGACCAGCCTACACCGGGGAGCTGTTTTTT.

CDR3 amino acids: CASSRTSGSREQYF. In DNA, the CDR3 is TGTGCCAGCAGTCGGACTAGCGGGTCTCGGGAGCAGTACTTC. This rearrangement joins TRBV6-5 to TRBJ2-7; 11 nucleotides agree with TRBD2. This CDR3 is 14 amino acids long. Germline V gene lookup returns CDR1 MNHEY and CDR2 SVGAGI. Trimming removed 5 bases from V and 7 bases from J; junction bases left unmatched: 7.

The rearrangement joins TRBV6-5 to TRBJ1-2; D not certain. Germline CDR1 and CDR2: MNHEY and SVGAGI. The ends were cut back, 4 bases at V and 3 bases at J, with 9 bases in the middle. The CDR3 runs to 13 residues. CDR3 sequence (DNA): TGTGCCAGCAGTTGGACTAAATACTATGGCTACACCTTC. This codes for CASSWTKYYGYTF.

This clone was counted a single time. The chain is built from TRBV6-5 and TRBJ2-3; 9 bases align to TRBD1. The germline V gene has CDR1 MNHEY and CDR2 SVGAGI. J gave up 4 bases and V 6 bases, and 5 bases lay outside the gene matches. The CDR3 runs to 14 residues. CDR3 sequence (DNA): TGTGCCAGCAGCCGGACAGGGGTGGCAGATACGCAGTATTTT. Protein product: CASSRTGVADTQYF.

The chain is built from TRBV4-1 and TRBJ1-1; D is unclear. The CDR3 extends over 13 amino acids. V was shortened by 0 bases and J by 3 bases, with 5 bases between the two germline ends. Germline CDR1 MGHRA, CDR2 YSYEKL. The CDR3: CASSQDTYTEAFF. The DNA for the CDR3 is TGCGCCAGCAGCCAAGATACCTACACTGAAGCTTTCTTT.

The V and J genes are TRBV5-1 and TRBJ2-2, with TRBD2 identical over 8 bases. CDR1 is SGHRS and CDR2 is YFSETQ in the germline V gene. The V and J ends lost 4 bases and 2 bases, in that order; junction bases with no gene match: 4. This CDR3 has 15 amino acids. CDR3 protein: CASSGGGLNTGELFF. As DNA, the CDR3 is TGCGCCAGCAGCGGCGGGGGGCTTAACACCGGGGAGCTGTTTTTT.